The source of this TCR beta chain is a study of blood T cell repertoires in COVID-19 (dated by TCRdb to about 2020). For context, the study as a whole: Samples covering the acute and convalescent phases of COVID-19 were provided by collaborators in the United States, Italy and Spain. The material from the prospective study consisted of cDNA or gDNA derived from T cells, B-cell-depleted T cells, or PBMCs. Subjects who had been exposed to COVID-19, were actively infected with it, or had recovered from it provided the deeply sampled blood TCRbeta repertoires that made up the dataset. The repertoires were released in a freely available public database meant as a resource for research on the immune response to SARS-CoV-2. Samples were obtained from the ongoing ImmuneRACE study (first 160 participants) and from over 1,000 subjects provided by 6 global collaborators. A de-identified subject ID, COVID-19 status, age in years and sex were almost always included in the sample metadata. Where available, HLA class I and class II types were obtained from metadata supplied by the sample provider rather than from assay-based typing. Overall study outcomes, separate from this receptor: Clinical and demographic metadata were provided uncurated, with the amount varying by source and participant.

Sequences LGHDT (CDR1) and YNNKEL (CDR2) are obtained from the germline V gene (reference sequence). Cut back by 4 bases and 0 bases, the V and J ends lie 9 bases apart. From the cysteine through the phenylalanine, the CDR3 covers 14 amino acids. Only the CDR3 DNA is retained, 42 bases long and in frame from the first base. TCRbeta CDR3 regions were amplified from genomic DNA by means of the immunoSEQ Assay, a bias-controlled multiplex PCR. The study's own analysis went as follows. The number of nucleated cells in each sample was estimated from the amplification of reference gene primers within the assay. Sequence reads were collapsed and filtered to measure the absolute abundance of every unique TCRbeta CDR3 rearrangement. For each sample, productive Simpson clonality was calculated by taking the square root of Simpson's diversity index across productive rearrangements. TCRdb retrieved this table from immuneACCESS and kept in-frame rearrangements only. Not all clones are present; in checked studies, unresolved V genes account for under half, and no reason is known for the remainder. That table is the source of V, J and clone size, and D and trimming were worked out from the DNA. The sample yields 100,000 or so clones; 88% were counted once. Around 6.9% of the sample comes from the top ten.

Collaborating institutions collected whole blood in K2EDTA tubes following their own protocols. Collaborator samples were shipped for TCRbeta analysis as frozen whole blood, isolated PBMCs, or DNA extracted from either sample type. With respect to this clone: Its antigen has not been determined. No base qualities exist here, and no much larger clone lies one base off it.

The V and J segments used are TRBV3-1 (or the pseudogene TRBV3-2) and TRBJ1-2; the D gene remains uncertain. Material: peripheral blood. The receptor was derived from a woman in her sixties or seventies with acute or convalescent COVID-19. The sequence in DNA is TGTGCCAGCAGCCGAGGCTGGGCTAACTATGGCTACACCTTC. It codes for CASSRGWANYGYTF.